This T cell receptor (beta chain) was retrieved from a study of shared clonotypes between healthy human individuals. Study-level results: Rarefaction revealed incomplete sorted-subset sequencing despite large depth.

Replicate sorted-subset PCRs were loaded with 150 to 200 ng DNA, 30,000 to 35,000 T cell genomes. How the authors handled the data: Owing to the provision of junction-only sequences devoid of quality scores by immunoSEQ, filtering differed. TCRdb's table, derived via immunoSEQ multiplex PCR, lists solely in-frame clones and lacks some. V, J and clone size were drawn from that table, and D and trimming were deduced from the DNA. The repertoire consists of approximately 700,000 clones, with roughly 73% occurring once and the leading ten covering 1.5% to 2%. Concerning this clone: The antigen is undetermined.

Sequencing input: memory CD4+ T cells sorted from blood. Indicated subset: CD45RA-negative fraction. This TCR was sampled from a woman in her twenties or thirties in good health.

The CDR3 coding sequence is TGTGCCAGCAGTCGAGTATATTCCTCCTACAATGAGCAGTTCTTC. Translated: CASSRVYSSYNEQFF. The gene calls are TRBV2 and TRBJ2-1; D gene ambiguous. Looked up from germline, CDR1 is SNHLY and CDR2 is FYNNEI. V was cut by 5 bases and J by 0 bases, with 11 bases left in between. This CDR3 spans 15 amino acids.